One sample yielded the 14 T cell receptor beta chains listed below, sequenced in a study of T cell repertoires in cytomegalovirus infection. TCRdb independently ran MiXCR on the reads; one entry per CDR3 protein. The data contain approximately 550,000 distinct CDR3 sequences, 16% of them singletons. The sample consisted of CD8+ T cells from PBMCs. The receptors were gathered from a human donor in good health (CMV status not recorded). Some clones in this sample may be carry-over from other donors' samples.

V is TRBV11-2 and J is TRBJ1-2, with unresolved D. This CDR3 comprises 15 residues. Germline lookup yields CDR1 SGHAT and CDR2 FQNNGV. Trimming took 4 bases from V and 8 from J, leaving 20 bases between them. The DNA of the CDR3 is TGTGCCAGCAGCTACGATACAGCACCCACTCGAGGCTACACCTTC. It encodes CASSYDTAPTRGYTF.

The J gene is TRBJ2-1, the V gene TRBV19, with TRBD2 identical over 7 bases. V lost 4 bases and J lost 0; bases outside the gene matches: 9. Germline-derived CDR1 and CDR2 are LNHDA and SQIVND (reference sequence). The CDR3 runs 17 residues. The CDR3 coding sequence is TGTGCCAGTAGTACCATAGCGGGTGGGAGCTCCTACAATGAGCAGTTCTTC. Amino acids: CASSTIAGGSSYNEQFF.

This clonotype was seen repeatedly, ten times or more. The chain joins TRBV7-8 to TRBJ2-3; D might be TRBD2 (5 bases). V lost 0 bases and J 6 bases, leaving 7 bases between the germline ends. The germline CDR1 and CDR2 sequences are SGHVS and FQNEAQ. CDR3 length: 13 residues. The DNA for the CDR3 is TGTGCCAGCAGCTTAGCCGGGATTGATACGCAGTATTTT. Protein: CASSLAGIDTQYF. The full variable domain, its missing parts supplied by reference TRBV7-8 and TRBJ2-3, is GAGVSQSPRYKVAKRGQDVALRCDPISGHVSLFWYQQALGQGPEFLTYFQNEAQLDKSGLPSDRFFAERPEGSVSTLKIQRTQQEDSAVYLCASSLAGIDTQYFGPGTRLTVL.

This clonotype was counted many times. The DNA for the CDR3 is TGTGCCAGCAGCTTAGTTTTCGCGGGACTAGCGGGAGGGTTAGATACGCAGTATTTT. Its translation is CASSLVFAGLAGGLDTQYF. The gene calls are TRBV7-8 and TRBJ2-3, with 16 bases lining up with TRBD2. The J segment lost 5 bases and the V segment lost 1 base, leaving 9 bases of the junction unmatched. This CDR3 is built from 19 residues. The germline CDR1 and CDR2 sequences are SGHVS and FQNEAQ.

This clonotype was detected a few times. This chain connects TRBV7-9 to TRBJ2-7, with 8 bases lining up with TRBD2. Germline CDR1 SEHNR, CDR2 FQNEAQ (reference sequence). J lost 2 bases, V lost 5 bases, and 8 bases had no gene match. The CDR3 covers 15 residues. The CDR3 sequence is CASSAREGQAYEQYF. In nucleotides, the CDR3 is TGTGCCAGCAGCGCCCGGGAGGGACAAGCCTACGAGCAGTACTTC.

This clonotype was recorded many times. This could be a read error, since a much larger clone is one nucleotide away. The CDR3 nucleotides are TGTGCCAGCAGCCTTAGCGAGAGCTCCTACAATGAGCAGTTCTTC. Its protein product is CASSLSESSYNEQFF. The chain links TRBV7-9 to TRBJ2-1, with D maybe TRBD2 (5 bases). Germline assignment: CDR1 SEHNR and CDR2 FQNEAQ (reference sequence). CDR3 length: 15 residues. V lost 5 bases to trimming and J lost 0 bases, with 11 bases between them.

A few counts support this clonotype. The chain is built from TRBV7-9 and TRBJ2-2; 9 bases fit TRBD2. Per the germline V gene, CDR1 is SEHNR and CDR2 is FQNEAQ (reference sequence). With V trimmed by 5 bases and J by 0 bases, 4 bases remained unmatched. The CDR3 is made up of 16 amino acids. The chain's CDR3 is CASSILAGANTGELFF. The CDR3 nucleotides read TGTGCCAGCAGCATTTTAGCGGGAGCGAACACCGGGGAGCTGTTTTTT.

This chain connects TRBV27 to TRBJ2-7; 10 bases map to TRBD2. CDR3 length: 16 residues. Trimming cost V 4 bases and J 5 bases; bases outside gene matches: 11. Germline CDR1 is MNHEY and CDR2 is SMNVEV (reference sequence). As DNA, the CDR3 is TGTGCCAGCAGTTCCCGCCCGGGACTAGCGACCCACGAGCAGTACTTC. Translation gives CASSSRPGLATHEQYF.

This clonotype appeared many times. The chain links TRBV7-8 to TRBJ2-1, with no clear D. Germline values: CDR1 SGHVS, CDR2 FQNEAQ. V gave up 1 base and J gave up 5 bases, with 9 bases separating them. This CDR3 contains 14 residues. CDR3 coding DNA: TGTGCCAGCAGCTTAGAGGCCCGGGACAATGAGCAGTTCTTC. It codes for CASSLEARDNEQFF.

The table lists this clonotype with a few counts. The chain combines TRBV5-1 with TRBJ1-3; maybe TRBD1 (5 bases). In germline, CDR1 is SGHRS, CDR2 YFSETQ. Trimming pared 4 bases from V and 0 bases from J, leaving 11 bases between. The CDR3 length is 15 residues. For the CDR3, the DNA is TGCGCCAGCAGCGTCGACAGTGGCTCTGGAAACACCATATATTTT. Translation gives CASSVDSGSGNTIYF.

At least ten counts were recorded for this clonotype. The chain recombines TRBV7-2 with TRBJ2-7; D gene uncertain. Germline V lookup: CDR1 SGHTA, CDR2 FQGNSA. The CDR3 is made up of 15 amino acids. V lost 5 bases and J lost 4, with 18 bases in between. CDR3 residues: CASSPEGPLRYEQYF. CDR3 nucleotides: TGTGCCAGCAGCCCAGAAGGCCCCTTGAGGTACGAGCAGTACTTC.

J is TRBJ2-5 and V is TRBV7-6; 7 bases fit TRBD1. Germline assignment: CDR1 SGHVS and CDR2 FNYEAQ. Trimming at V came to 1 base and at J to 5 bases, leaving 7 bases not matched to a gene. The CDR3 loop spans 15 amino acids. As DNA, the CDR3 is TGTGCCAGCAGCTTAGGACAGGGCCTTTGGGAGACCCAGTACTTC. It translates to CASSLGQGLWETQYF.

This chain links TRBV14 with TRBJ2-7; D call uncertain. The V and J ends lost 1 base and 1 base respectively, with 14 bases between them. Germline V gene sequence: CDR1 SGHDN, CDR2 FVKESK. This CDR3 comprises 16 residues. The CDR3 DNA is TGTGCCAGCAGCCAAGTCAAGATAGTTGGATCCTACGAGCAGTACTTC. Amino acid sequence: CASSQVKIVGSYEQYF.

The chain combines TRBV15 with TRBJ2-1; D is perhaps TRBD1 (5 bases). V lost 4 bases and J lost 4, with 11 bases in between. CDR1 and CDR2 from the germline V gene are LNHNV and YYDKDF (reference sequence). The CDR3 contains 14 residues. CDR3: CATSTWTQYNEQFF. The CDR3 DNA reads TGTGCCACCAGCACTTGGACACAATACAATGAGCAGTTCTTC.